This T cell receptor (beta chain) was captured by sequencing in a study of T cell responses to AZD1222 COVID-19 vaccine. Findings and limits, study-wide: Baseline testing showed seropositivity in only a handful of AZD1222 recipients.

Worth noting for this clone: Its antigen remains unknown.

Some clones are missing from TCRdb's copy, which holds only in-frame ones; the method was immunoSEQ multiplex PCR. The data contain 100,000 to 140,000 clones, about 89% of them singletons. The CDR3 has 15 amino acids. Trimming removed 4 bases from V and 3 bases from J; junction bases left unmatched: 8. The germline CDR1 and CDR2 sequences are MNHEY and SVGAGI. The TCR was taken from an adult who received the AZD1222 COVID-19 vaccine. This chain joins TRBV6-5 and TRBJ2-7, with 8 bases lining up with TRBD2. This specimen was peripheral blood, taken 28 days after the second AZD1222 dose. CDR3 coding DNA: TGTGCCAGCAGTTTCCGGGGGGGTGGTTACTACGAGCAGTACTTC. This gives the protein CASSFRGGGYYEQYF.